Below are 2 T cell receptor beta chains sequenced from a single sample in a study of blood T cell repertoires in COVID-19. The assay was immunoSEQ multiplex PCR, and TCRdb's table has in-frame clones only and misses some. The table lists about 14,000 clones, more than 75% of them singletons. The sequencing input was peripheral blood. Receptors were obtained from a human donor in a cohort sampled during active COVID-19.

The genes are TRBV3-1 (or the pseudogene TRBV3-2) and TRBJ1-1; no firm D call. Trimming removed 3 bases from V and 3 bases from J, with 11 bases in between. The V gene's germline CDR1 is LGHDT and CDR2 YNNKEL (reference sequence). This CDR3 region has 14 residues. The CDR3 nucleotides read TGTGCCAGCAGCCAGACTACGGTAGACACTGAAGCTTTCTTT. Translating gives CASSQTTVDTEAFF.

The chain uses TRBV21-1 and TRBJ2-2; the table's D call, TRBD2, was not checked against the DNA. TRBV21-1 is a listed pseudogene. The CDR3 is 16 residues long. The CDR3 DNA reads TGTGCCAGCAGCAATGGTCTAGCGGGAGGGACCGGGGAGCTGTTTTTT. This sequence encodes CASSNGLAGGTGELFF.